Detailed here is one T cell receptor beta chain. UMIs bearing a 6-nucleotide sample barcode were added through template switching. Nested amplification of TCRalpha and TCRbeta cDNA involved two PCRs of approximately 16 and 10 cycles. TCRdb re-called the 5' RACE reads, yielding one record per CDR3 amino acid sequence without DNA. The clone table shows about 330,000 distinct CDR3 sequences, with the ten largest holding 2% to 2.5%. This record comes from a study of monozygotic twins with inflammatory bowel disease. The TCR comes from a human donor with ulcerative colitis or Crohn's disease, or a healthy co-twin of an affected twin (not recorded which). Sample: blood.

This chain's CDR3 is CASITQGPSYEQYF. This chain joins TRBV28 and TRBJ2-7; absent DNA, TCRdb's TRBD1 call cannot be checked. Germline V gene sequence: CDR1 MDHEN, CDR2 SYDVKM. The CDR3 contains 14 residues.